This T cell receptor (beta chain) emerged from a study of shared clonotypes between healthy human individuals. Study outcomes and limitations: The naive CD4 repertoires of a handful of donors were compared, and approximately 5% of clonotypes were shared.

This CDR3 is built from 14 residues. The germline V and J ends were trimmed by 0 bases and 6 bases, with 11 bases remaining between them. CDR1 is SGHRS and CDR2 is YFSETQ in the germline V gene. Sequencing used immunoSEQ multiplex PCR; TCRdb keeps in-frame clones, though not all of them. This table holds some 1 million clones, 65% to 80% found once. Details on this clone: Its cognate antigen is unknown.

All of the donors resided in Nashville, Tennessee, and each was a Caucasian adult. Both subsets, CD45RA+ naive and CD45RA-negative memory, were split from the CD4+ cells. Sequences were obtained from memory CD4+ T cells sorted from blood. Subset denoted: CD45RA-negative fraction. This TCR derives from a man aged 18 to 30 in good health. The chain joins TRBV5-1 to TRBJ2-3, with a weak D call TRBD2 (5 bases). CDR3 coding DNA: TGCGCCAGCAGCTTGGCCTGGACTTCCGATACGCAGTATTTT. Translated: CASSLAWTSDTQYF.